This T cell receptor beta chain appears in the sequencing data of a study of T-cell memory formation after mild COVID-19. Each CDR3 protein gets one entry after TCRdb re-called the 5' RACE reads with MiXCR. The table shows around 210,000 distinct CDR3 sequences, with 9% to 10% occurring only once. This clonotype was seen at least ten times. Its cognate antigen is unknown. The CDR3 runs 13 residues. V lost 2 bases, J lost 0 bases, and 5 bases lay in between. Germline-derived CDR1 and CDR2 are SGDLS and YYNGEE. Study-level findings and limits: Chiefly within CM and EM were the contracting CD4+ clones; CD8+ ones were within EMRA.

The chain employs TRBV9 and TRBJ1-1; D unresolved. The receptor was derived from a man between 18 and 35 years old who had mild COVID-19 (a few samples of this study predate the infection). Cell type and time point are not known. Material for sequencing was PBMCs or a T cell subset sorted from them (not recorded which). CDR3 in DNA: TGTGCCAGCAGCGTCGTGATGAACACTGAAGCTTTCTTT. Translation: CASSVVMNTEAFF.